The T cell receptor (beta chain) described here comes from a study of OX40 agonist ivuxolimab in advanced cancers. For the study at large: With ivuxolimab, an agonistic anti-OX40 (CD134) antibody, patients were treated.

This CDR3 spans 12 amino acids. V was pared by 1 base and J by 10 bases, with 7 bases between. Germline assignment: CDR1 SGHVS and CDR2 FQNEAQ. TCRdb's copy holds only in-frame clones and misses some; the assay was immunoSEQ multiplex PCR. The sample lists approximately 50,000 clones; more than 75% were seen once. On this clone: Its target is not known.

General study results and limits: In the 0.1-3.0 mg/kg groups, partial responders showed among the lowest expansion.

V gene TRBV7-8 combines with J gene TRBJ1-4; no firm D call. This sequence originates from an adult with an advanced solid tumor such as melanoma, head and neck, liver or kidney cancer. Sequences were derived from CD4+ or CD8+ T cells sorted from blood, sampled in a trial of the OX40 agonist ivuxolimab. CDR3 region: CASSLEGLKLFF. In nucleotides, the CDR3 is TGTGCCAGCAGCTTAGAGGGCCTAAAACTGTTTTTT.